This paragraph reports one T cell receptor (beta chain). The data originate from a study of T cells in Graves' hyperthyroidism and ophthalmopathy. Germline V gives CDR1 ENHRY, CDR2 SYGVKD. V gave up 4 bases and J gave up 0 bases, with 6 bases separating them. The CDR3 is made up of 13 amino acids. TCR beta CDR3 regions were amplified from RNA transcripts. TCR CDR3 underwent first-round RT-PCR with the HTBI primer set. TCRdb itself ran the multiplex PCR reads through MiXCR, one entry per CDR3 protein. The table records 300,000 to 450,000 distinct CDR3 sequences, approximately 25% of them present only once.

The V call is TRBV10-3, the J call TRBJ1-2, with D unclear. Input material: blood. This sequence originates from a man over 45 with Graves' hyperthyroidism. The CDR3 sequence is CAISAEPNYGYTF. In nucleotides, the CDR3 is TGTGCCATCAGTGCAGAGCCTAACTATGGCTACACCTTC.